This TCR beta chain was identified during a study of identical twins. Study results and caveats: There were fewer insertions in abundant cord blood beta clonotypes, but memory repertoires showed no such pattern. Models underestimated TCR alpha sharing (out-of-frame) in monozygotic twins. Zero-insertion analyses were open to partial confounding by invariant MAIT and iNKT cells.

Germline values: CDR1 MNHNS, CDR2 SASEGT. The CDR3 sequence is 13 residues long. V shed 9 bases and J shed 2 bases, with 12 bases lying between them. Note on this clonotype: Its antigen remains unidentified.

Carrying unique molecular identifiers, the cDNA also gained a universal primer site through template switching. One entry per CDR3 protein, called by TCRdb with MiXCR from the 5' RACE reads. The repertoire has some 330,000 distinct CDR3 sequences, roughly 9% of them found once; the top ten carry more than 8%. V is TRBV6-1 and J is TRBJ2-3; D remains unclear. The clonotype originates from a woman in her fifties or sixties in good health. Specimen: naive T cells sorted from blood. CDR3 amino acids: CASSEIPTDTQYF. The CDR3 nucleotides read TGTGCCAGTTCGGAGATCCCCACAGATACGCAGTATTTT.